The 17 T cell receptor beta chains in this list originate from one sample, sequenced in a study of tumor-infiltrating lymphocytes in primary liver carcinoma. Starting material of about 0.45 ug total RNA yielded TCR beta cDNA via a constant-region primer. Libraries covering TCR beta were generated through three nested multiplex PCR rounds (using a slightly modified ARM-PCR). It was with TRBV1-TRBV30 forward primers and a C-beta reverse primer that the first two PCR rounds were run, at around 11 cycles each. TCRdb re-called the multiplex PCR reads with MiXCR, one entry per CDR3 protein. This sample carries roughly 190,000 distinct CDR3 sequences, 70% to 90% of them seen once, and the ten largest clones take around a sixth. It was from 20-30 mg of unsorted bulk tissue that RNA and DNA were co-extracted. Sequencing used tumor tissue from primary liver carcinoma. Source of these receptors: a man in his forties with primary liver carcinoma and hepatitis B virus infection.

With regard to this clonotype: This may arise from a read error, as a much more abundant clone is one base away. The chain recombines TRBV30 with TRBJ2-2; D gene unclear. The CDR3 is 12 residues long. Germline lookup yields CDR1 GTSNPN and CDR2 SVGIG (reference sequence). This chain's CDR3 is CAWGPNIGELFF. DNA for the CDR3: TGTGCCTGGGGTCCCAACATCGGGGAGCTGTTTTTT.

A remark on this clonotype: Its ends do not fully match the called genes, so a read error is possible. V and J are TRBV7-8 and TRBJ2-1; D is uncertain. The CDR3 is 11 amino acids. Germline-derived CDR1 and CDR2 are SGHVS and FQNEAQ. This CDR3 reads CASSVSFGQFF. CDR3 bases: TGTGCTAGCAGTGTTAGCTTTGGGCAGTTCTTC.

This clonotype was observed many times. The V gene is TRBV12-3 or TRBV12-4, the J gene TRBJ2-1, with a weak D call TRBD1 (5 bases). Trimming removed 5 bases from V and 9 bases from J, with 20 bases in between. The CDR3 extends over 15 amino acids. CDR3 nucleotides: TGTGCCAGCAGTCCCCAGACAGAATTTAGGAGTGAGCAGTTCTTC. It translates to CASSPQTEFRSEQFF.

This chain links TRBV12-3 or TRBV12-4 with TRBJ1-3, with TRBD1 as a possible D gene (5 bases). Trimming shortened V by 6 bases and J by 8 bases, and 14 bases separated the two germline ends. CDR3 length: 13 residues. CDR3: CASRRGSRDTIYF. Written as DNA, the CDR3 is TGTGCCAGCAGGAGGGGTTCTAGAGACACCATATATTTT.

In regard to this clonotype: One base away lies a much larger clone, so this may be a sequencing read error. The CDR3 bases are TGTGCCACCAGCTTAGCTTCCACTAGCGGAACTTACGAGCAGTACTTC. Protein: CATSLASTSGTYEQYF. The chain employs TRBV7-9 and TRBJ2-7; 8 bases map to TRBD2. Germline CDR1 reads SEHNR; CDR2 reads FQNEAQ (reference sequence). The CDR3 is 16 residues long.

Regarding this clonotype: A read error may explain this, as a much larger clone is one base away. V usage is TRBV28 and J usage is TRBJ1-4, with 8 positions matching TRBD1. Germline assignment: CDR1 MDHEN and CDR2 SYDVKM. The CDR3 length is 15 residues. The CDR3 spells CASSLGQGANQKLFF. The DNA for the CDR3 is TGTGCCAGCAGTCTCGGACAGGGCGCTAATCAAAAACTGTTTTTT.

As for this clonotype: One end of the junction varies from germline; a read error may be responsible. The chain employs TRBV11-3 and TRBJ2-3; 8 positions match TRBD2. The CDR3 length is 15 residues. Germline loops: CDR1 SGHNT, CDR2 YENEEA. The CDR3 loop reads CAGSFSGKRTDTQYF. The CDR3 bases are TGTGCCGGCAGCTTTAGCGGGAAGCGGACAGATACACAGTATTTT. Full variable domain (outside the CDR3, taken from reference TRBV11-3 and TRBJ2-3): EAGVVQSPRYKIIEKKQPVAFWCNPISGHNTLYWYLQNLGQGPELLIRYENEEAVDDSQLPKDRFSAERLKGVDSTLKIQPAELGDSAVYLCAGSFSGKRTDTQYFGPGTRLTVL.

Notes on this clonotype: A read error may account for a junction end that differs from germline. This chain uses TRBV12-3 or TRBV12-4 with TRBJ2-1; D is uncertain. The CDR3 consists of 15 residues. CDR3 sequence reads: CTSSHSWRYYNEQFF. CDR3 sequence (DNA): TGTACCAGCAGTCATAGCTGGAGATACTACAATGAGCAGTTCTTC.

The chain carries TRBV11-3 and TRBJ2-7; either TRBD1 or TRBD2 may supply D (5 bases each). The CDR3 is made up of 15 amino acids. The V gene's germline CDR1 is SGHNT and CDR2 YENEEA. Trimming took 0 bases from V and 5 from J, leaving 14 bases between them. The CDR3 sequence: CASSLDPGAPDEQYF. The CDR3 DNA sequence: TGTGCCAGCAGCTTAGATCCCGGGGCACCAGACGAGCAGTACTTC.

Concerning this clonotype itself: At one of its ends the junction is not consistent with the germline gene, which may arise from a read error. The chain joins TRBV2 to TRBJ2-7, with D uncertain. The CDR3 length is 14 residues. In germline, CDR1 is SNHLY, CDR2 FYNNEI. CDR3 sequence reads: CASSETVYVGEQYF. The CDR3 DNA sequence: TGTGCCAGCAGTGAAACTGTATACGTGGGTGAGCAATACTTC.

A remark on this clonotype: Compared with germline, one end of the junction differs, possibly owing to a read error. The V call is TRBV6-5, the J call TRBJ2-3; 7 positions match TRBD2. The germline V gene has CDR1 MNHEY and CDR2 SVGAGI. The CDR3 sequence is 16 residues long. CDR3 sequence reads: CASSYDKAGVSNTQYF. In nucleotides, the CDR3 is TGTGCCAGTAGTTACGACAAGGCGGGAGTAAGTAATACGCAGTATTTT.

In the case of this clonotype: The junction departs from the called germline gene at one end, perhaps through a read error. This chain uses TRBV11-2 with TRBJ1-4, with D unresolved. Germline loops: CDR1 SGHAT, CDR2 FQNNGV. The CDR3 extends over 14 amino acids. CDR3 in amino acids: CANSLGSSLEKLFF. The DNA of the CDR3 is TGTGCCAACAGCTTAGGAAGTAGCCTTGAGAAACTGTTTTTT.

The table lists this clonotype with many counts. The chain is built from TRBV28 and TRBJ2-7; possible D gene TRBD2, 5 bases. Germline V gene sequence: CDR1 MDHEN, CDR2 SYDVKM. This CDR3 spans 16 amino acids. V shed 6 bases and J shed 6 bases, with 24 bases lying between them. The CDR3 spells CASSTPLGRSRREQYF. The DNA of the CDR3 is TGTGCCAGCAGCACCCCCTTAGGGAGAAGCAGGCGCGAGCAGTACTTC.

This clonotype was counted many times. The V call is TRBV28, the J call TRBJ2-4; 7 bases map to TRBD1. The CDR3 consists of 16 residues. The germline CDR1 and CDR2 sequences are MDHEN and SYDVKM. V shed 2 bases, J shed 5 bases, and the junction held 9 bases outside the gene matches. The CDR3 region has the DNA TGTGCCAGCAGTTTAGTTCGCAGACAGGGCCAAAACATTCAGTACTTC. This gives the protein CASSLVRRQGQNIQYF.

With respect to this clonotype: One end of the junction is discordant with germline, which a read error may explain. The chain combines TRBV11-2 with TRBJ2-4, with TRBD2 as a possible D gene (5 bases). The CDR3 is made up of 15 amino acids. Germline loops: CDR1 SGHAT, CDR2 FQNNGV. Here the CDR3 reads CASTTSAVAKNIEYF. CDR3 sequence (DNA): TGTGCCAGCACCACTTCAGCGGTAGCCAAAAACATTGAGTATTTC.

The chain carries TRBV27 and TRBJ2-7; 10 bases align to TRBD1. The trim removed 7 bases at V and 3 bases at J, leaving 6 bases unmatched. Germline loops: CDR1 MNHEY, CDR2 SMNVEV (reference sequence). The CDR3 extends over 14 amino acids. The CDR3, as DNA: TGTGCCAGCAATTACCGGACAGGGGGCTACGAGCAGTACTTC. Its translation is CASNYRTGGYEQYF.

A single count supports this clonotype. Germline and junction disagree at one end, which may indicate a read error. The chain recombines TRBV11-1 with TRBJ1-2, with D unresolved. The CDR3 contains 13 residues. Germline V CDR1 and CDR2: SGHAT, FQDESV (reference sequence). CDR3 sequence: CTSSLVQNYGYTF. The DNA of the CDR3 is TGTACCAGCAGCTTAGTCCAAAACTATGGCTACACCTTC.